This is a list of T cell receptor beta chains from one sample in a study of early T cells in non-severe SARS-CoV-2 infection. Each CDR3 protein gets one entry after TCRdb re-called the 5' RACE reads with MiXCR. Of about 99,000 distinct CDR3 sequences listed, about 15% were seen once; the top ten hold 1.3%. Material: whole blood. These TCRs come from an adult who was a healthcare worker with PCR-confirmed SARS-CoV-2 infection or an uninfected control (not recorded which). The CDR3 runs from the conserved cysteine through the conserved F or W. For some rows the clone size is stated as once, few or many, or as a class when expanded; others skip it.

TRBJ1-1,TRBV29-1,few,CSVVGATEAFF
TRBJ1-3,TRBV7-9,few,CASTGGAGNTIYF
TRBJ2-5,TRBV5-1,few,CASKTGLAGGGQETQYF
TRBJ1-6,TRBV19,.,CASSISRGSHSPLHF
TRBJ1-2,TRBV27,.,CASSWMKEGPRTF
TRBJ2-5,TRBV5-4,many,CASSLEARETQYF
TRBJ2-1,TRBV3-1,.,CASSPSGGGPGGEQFF
.,TRBV5-1,.,CASSLAAGGKGTDTQHF
TRBJ2-4,TRBV12-3/TRBV12-4,.,CASSISWPGPGAKNIQYF
TRBJ1-1,TRBV12-3/TRBV12-4,many,CASRAGTRAFF
TRBJ2-7,TRBV5-1,.,CASSGDNSYEQYF
TRBJ2-5,TRBV27,many,CASSSVAGKETQYF
TRBJ2-3,TRBV12-3/TRBV12-4,few,CASSFSLVAGDTQYF
TRBJ1-4,TRBV3-1,few,CASSRRATNEKLFF
TRBJ1-4,TRBV25-1,few,CASSAWGGEKLFF
TRBJ2-7,TRBV7-2,few,CASSPEGANQYF
TRBJ2-3,TRBV10-1,few,CASSKGLAATDTQYF
TRBJ2-3,TRBV7-2,few,CASSASPLTDTQYF
TRBJ2-5,TRBV7-8,.,CASSPQGAQETQYF
TRBJ2-1,TRBV3-2,few,CASSQDGSLAGSYNEQFF
TRBJ2-7,TRBV29-1,.,CSVVLAGTRYEQHF
TRBJ1-1,TRBV6-1,.,CASSLDRGNTEAFF
TRBJ2-7,TRBV7-2,.,CASSLDIRITYEQYF
TRBJ2-7,TRBV7-2,.,CASSHREGAYEQYF
TRBJ2-7,TRBV30,many,CAWSVDGMGEQYF
TRBJ2-2,TRBV12-3/TRBV12-4,few,CASSLVSVYTGELFF
TRBJ1-1,TRBV12-3/TRBV12-4,many,CASSLEGTRAFF
TRBJ2-1,TRBV10-3,.,CAIVADSSAYNEQFF
TRBJ2-1,TRBV28,.,CASSLLEFGEQFF
TRBJ2-1,TRBV5-1,.,CASSLEAGNYNEQFF
TRBJ1-2,TRBV20-1,.,CSARDPGQGNGYTF
TRBJ1-1,TRBV7-2,many,CASSWPDWGIREAFF
TRBJ2-3,TRBV14,.,CASSQVGVLTDTQYF
TRBJ1-2,TRBV28,few,CASSLRVNYGYTF
TRBJ2-1,TRBV28,many,CASSPGGHNEQFF
TRBJ2-1,TRBV5-4,few,CASSIPNYNEQFF
TRBJ2-2,TRBV11-2,few,CASSLRQGPVSANTGELFF
TRBJ2-4,TRBV11-2,many,CASSSIESSGRVIQYF
TRBJ2-1,TRBV9,few,CASSLFSANEQFF
TRBJ2-2,TRBV19,few,CASSFGTSGSTGELFF
TRBJ1-5,TRBV3-1,.,CARGQSNQPQHF
TRBJ1-6,TRBV7-2,many,CASSLLPSPLHF
TRBJ1-6,TRBV9,.,CASREGLSDNSPLHF
TRBJ1-2,TRBV12-3/TRBV12-4,few,CASSPLTGVPENGYTF
TRBJ1-2,TRBV6-6,few,CASIGQSGDYGYTF
TRBJ1-3,TRBV27,.,CASSLSREAGNTIYF
TRBJ1-6,TRBV20-1,.,CSARQRDEGLGSPLHF
TRBJ2-6,TRBV19,few,CASSIRTGANVLTF
TRBJ2-7,TRBV7-2,few,CASSPREAGVGEQYF
TRBJ2-1,TRBV7-9,few,CASSSTGTGGSEQFF
TRBJ2-2,TRBV6-1,.,CASRGGAGGWTGELFF